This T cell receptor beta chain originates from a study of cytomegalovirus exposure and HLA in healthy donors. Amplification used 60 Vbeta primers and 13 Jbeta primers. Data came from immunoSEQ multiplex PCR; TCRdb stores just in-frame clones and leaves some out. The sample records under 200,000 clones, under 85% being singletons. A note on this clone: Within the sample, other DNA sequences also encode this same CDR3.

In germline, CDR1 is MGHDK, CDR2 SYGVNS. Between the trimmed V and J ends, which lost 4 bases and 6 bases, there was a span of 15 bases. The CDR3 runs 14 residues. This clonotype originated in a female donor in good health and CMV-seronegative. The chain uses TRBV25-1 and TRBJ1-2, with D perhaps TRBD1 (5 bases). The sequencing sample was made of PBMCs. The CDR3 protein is CASSVGRGRDGYTF. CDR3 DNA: TGTGCCAGCAGTGTGGGGCGGGGCCGGGATGGCTACACCTTC.